Given below is one TCR beta chain in context. Its specificity is not known. The PCR had 60 Vbeta and 13 Jbeta primers. Under the authors' procedure: Roughly 11 million shared chains were among the approximately 87 million unique TCR beta chains that a later analysis counted. Sequenced by immunoSEQ multiplex PCR; TCRdb stores in-frame clones only, minus some. The V and J calls and clone size are taken from that table; D and trimming were inferred from the DNA. The table includes 150,000 to 200,000 clones, approximately 80% detected once. The data derive from a study of cytomegalovirus exposure and HLA in healthy donors. General observations from the study: In a later analysis, across HLA loci, associated TCR counts were highest for DRB1, lowest for HLA-C. V- and J-gene trimming in TCR beta was tied to a missense DCLRE1C variant by an analysis performed later. The productive fraction for most TCR beta V segments was about 87% or about 30% in an earlier analysis.

This clonotype originated in a boy aged 2 to 10 in good health and CMV-seronegative. Sequenced: PBMCs.

The CDR3 here is CASSPHEGGNEQFF. Here the CDR3 DNA reads TGTGCCAGCAGCCCGCACGAAGGAGGCAATGAGCAGTTCTTC. The chain couples TRBV11-2 to TRBJ2-1, with D possibly TRBD2 on 5 matching bases. With 5 bases removed from V and 6 bases from J, the gap between germline ends came to 14 bases. The CDR3 spans 14 residues. Germline V gene data show CDR1 as SGHAT and CDR2 as FQNNGV.